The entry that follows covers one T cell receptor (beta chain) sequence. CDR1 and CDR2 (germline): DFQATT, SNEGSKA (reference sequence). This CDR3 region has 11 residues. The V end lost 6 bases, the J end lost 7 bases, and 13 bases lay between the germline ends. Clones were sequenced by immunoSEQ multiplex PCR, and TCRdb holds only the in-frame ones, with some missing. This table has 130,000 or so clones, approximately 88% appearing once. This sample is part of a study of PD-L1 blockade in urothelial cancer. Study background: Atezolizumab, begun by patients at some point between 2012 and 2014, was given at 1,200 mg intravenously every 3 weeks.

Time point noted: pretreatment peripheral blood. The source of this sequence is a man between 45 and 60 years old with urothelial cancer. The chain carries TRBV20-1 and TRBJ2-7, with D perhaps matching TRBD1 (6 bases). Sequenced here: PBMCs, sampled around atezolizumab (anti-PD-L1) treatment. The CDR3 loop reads CSARGVGEQYF. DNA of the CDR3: TGCAGTGCCAGGGGCGTAGGTGAGCAGTACTTC.